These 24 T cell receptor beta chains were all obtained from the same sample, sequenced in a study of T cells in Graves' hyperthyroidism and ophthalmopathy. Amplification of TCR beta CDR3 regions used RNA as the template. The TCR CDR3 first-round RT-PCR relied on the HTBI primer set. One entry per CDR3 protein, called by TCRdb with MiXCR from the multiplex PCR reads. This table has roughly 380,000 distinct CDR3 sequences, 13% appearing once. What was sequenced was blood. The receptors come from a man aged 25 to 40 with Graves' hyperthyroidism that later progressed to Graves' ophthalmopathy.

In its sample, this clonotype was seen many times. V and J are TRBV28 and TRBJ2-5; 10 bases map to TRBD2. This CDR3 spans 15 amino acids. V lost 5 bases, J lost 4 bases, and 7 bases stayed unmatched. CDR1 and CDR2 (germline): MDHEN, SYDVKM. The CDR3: CASSTTGLAVETQYF. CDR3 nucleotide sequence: TGTGCCAGCAGTACTACCGGACTAGCGGTAGAGACCCAGTACTTC.

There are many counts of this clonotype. CDR3 nucleotides: TGTGCCAGCAGCGTAGCCGGGGTTTCCTACGAGCAGTACTTC. Translating it yields CASSVAGVSYEQYF. The gene calls are TRBV3-1 and TRBJ2-7, with TRBD2 as a possible D gene (5 bases). Trimming left V 5 bases short and J 1 base short, with 12 bases between. This CDR3 has 14 amino acids. Germline values: CDR1 LGHDT, CDR2 YNNKEL (reference sequence).

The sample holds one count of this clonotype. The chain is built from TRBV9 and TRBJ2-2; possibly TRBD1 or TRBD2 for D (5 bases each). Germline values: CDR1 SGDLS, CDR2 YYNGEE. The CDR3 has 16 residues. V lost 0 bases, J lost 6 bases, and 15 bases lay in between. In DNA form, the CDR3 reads TGTGCCAGCAGCGTAGGCCCCGGTGGGGGTTCCGGGGAGCTGTTTTTT. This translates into CASSVGPGGGSGELFF.

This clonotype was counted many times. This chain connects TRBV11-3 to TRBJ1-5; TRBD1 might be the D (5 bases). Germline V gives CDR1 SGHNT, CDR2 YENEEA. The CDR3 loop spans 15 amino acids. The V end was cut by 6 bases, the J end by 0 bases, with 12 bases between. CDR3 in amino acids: CASSLDRNSNQPQHF. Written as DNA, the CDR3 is TGTGCCAGCAGTCTTGACAGAAATAGCAATCAGCCCCAGCATTTT.

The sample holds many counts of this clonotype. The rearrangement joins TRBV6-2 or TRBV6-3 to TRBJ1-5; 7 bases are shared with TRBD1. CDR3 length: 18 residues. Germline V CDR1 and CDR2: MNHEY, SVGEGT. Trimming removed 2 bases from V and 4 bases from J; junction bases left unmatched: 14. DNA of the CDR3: TGTGCCAGCAGTTACAGGGACAGAGGGTTTAATGAGAATCAGCCCCAGCATTTT. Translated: CASSYRDRGFNENQPQHF.

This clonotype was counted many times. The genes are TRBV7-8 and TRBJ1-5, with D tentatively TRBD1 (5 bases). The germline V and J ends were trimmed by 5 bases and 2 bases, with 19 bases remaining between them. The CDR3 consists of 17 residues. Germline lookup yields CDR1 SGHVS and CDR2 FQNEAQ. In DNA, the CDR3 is TGTGCCAGCAGCCCCGGGGGGGGATTCGCCCGCAATCAGCCCCAGCATTTT. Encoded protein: CASSPGGGFARNQPQHF.

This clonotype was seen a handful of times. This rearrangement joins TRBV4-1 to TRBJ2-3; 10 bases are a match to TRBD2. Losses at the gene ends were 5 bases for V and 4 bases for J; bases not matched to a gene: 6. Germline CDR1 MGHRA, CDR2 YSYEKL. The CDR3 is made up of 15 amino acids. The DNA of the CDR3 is TGCGCCAGCAGCTCCGGGACTAGCGTCCCAGATACGCAGTATTTT. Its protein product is CASSSGTSVPDTQYF.

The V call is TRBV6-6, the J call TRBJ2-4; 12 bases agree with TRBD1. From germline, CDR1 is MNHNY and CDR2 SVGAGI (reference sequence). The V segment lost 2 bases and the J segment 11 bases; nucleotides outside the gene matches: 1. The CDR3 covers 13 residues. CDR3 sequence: CASSYGTGGVQYF. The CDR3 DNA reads TGTGCCAGCAGTTACGGGACAGGGGGCGTTCAGTACTTC.

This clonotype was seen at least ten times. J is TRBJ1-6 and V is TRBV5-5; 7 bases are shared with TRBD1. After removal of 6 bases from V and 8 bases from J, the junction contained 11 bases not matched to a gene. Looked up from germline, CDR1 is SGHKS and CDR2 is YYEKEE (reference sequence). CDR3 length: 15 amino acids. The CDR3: CASTFGNTGDSPLHF. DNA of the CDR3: TGTGCCAGCACCTTTGGGAACACAGGGGATTCACCCCTCCACTTT.

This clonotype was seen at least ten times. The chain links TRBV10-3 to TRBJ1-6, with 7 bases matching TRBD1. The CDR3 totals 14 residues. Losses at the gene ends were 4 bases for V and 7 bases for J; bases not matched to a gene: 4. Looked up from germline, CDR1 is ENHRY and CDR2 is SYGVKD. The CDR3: CAISGTGPNSPLHF. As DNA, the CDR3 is TGTGCCATCAGTGGGACAGGCCCGAATTCACCCCTCCACTTT.

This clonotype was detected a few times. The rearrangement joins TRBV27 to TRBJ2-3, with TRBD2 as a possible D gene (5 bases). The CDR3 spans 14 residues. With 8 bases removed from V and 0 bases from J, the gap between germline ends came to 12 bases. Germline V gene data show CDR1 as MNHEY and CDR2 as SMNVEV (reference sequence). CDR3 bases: TGTGCCAGCGGACTCTGGAGGAGCACAGATACGCAGTATTTT. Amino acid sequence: CASGLWRSTDTQYF.

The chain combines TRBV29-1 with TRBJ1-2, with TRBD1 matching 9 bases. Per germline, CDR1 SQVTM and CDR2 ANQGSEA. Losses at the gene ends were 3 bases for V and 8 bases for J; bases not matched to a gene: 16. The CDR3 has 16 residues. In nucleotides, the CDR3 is TGCAGCGTTGATAGACAGGGACAGGGAATACTGAAAGGCTACACCTTC. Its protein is CSVDRQGQGILKGYTF.

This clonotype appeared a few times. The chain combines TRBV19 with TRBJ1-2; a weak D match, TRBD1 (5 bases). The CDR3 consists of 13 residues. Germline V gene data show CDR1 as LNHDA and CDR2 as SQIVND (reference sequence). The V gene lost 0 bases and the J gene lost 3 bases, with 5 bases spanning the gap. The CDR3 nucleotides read TGTGCCAGTAGTATAGAGGGGCACTATGGCTACACCTTC. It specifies CASSIEGHYGYTF.

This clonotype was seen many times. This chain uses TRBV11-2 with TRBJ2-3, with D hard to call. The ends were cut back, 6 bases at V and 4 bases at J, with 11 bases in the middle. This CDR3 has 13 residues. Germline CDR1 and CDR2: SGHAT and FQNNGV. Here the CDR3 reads CASSWSRSDTQYF. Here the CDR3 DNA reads TGTGCCAGCAGTTGGAGCCGTTCAGATACGCAGTATTTT.

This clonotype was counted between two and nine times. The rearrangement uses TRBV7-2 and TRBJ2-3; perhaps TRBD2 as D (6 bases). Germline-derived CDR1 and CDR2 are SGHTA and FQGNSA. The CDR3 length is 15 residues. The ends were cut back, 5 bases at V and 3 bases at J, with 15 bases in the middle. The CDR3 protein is CASSPDGGGTDTQYF. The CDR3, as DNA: TGTGCCAGCAGCCCCGACGGGGGTGGTACAGATACGCAGTATTTT.

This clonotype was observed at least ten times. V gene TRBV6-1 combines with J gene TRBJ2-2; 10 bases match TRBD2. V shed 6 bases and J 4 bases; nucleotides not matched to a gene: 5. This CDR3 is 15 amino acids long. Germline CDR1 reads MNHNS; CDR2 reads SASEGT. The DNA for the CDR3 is TGTGCCAGCAGACTAGCGGGGAGTGGCACCGGGGAGCTGTTTTTT. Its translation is CASRLAGSGTGELFF.

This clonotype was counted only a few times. The DNA for the CDR3 is TGTGCCAGCAGCCGAGGGTGGGCAGGGTATAGCTCACCCCTCCACTTT. Translating it yields CASSRGWAGYSSPLHF. The V call is TRBV3-1, the J call TRBJ1-6; a weak D match, TRBD1 (5 bases). V lost 4 bases to trimming and J lost 10 bases, with 20 bases between them. Per the germline V gene, CDR1 is LGHDT and CDR2 is YNNKEL (reference sequence). The CDR3 length is 16 residues.

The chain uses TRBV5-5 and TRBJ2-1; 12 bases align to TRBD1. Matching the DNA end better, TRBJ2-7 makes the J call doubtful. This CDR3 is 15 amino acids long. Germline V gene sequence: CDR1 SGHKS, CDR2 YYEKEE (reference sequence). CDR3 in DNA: TGTGCCAGCACCGACCCGGGACAGGGGGCGCGTGAGCAGTACTTC. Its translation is CASTDPGQGAREQYF.

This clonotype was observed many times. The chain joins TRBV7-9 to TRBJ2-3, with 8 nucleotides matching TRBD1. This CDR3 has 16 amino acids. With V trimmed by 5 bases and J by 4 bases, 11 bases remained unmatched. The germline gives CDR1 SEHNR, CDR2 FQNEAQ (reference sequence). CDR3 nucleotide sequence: TGTGCCAGCAGCCCTGGACAGGGTACCCACCCAGATACGCAGTATTTT. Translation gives CASSPGQGTHPDTQYF. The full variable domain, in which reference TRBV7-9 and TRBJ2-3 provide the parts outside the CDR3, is DTGVSQNPRHKITKRGQNVTFRCDPISEHNRLYWYRQTLGQGPEFLTYFQNEAQLEKSRLLSDRFSAERPKGSFSTLEIQRTEQGDSAMYLCASSPGQGTHPDTQYFGPGTRLTVL.

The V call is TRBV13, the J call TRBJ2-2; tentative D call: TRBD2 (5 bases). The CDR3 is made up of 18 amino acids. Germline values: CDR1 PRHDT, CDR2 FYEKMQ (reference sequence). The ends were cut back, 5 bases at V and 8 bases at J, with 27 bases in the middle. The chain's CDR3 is CASSPRGAPRKPGGELFF. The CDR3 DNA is TGTGCCAGCAGCCCTCGGGGAGCTCCCCGTAAACCGGGGGGGGAGCTGTTTTTT.

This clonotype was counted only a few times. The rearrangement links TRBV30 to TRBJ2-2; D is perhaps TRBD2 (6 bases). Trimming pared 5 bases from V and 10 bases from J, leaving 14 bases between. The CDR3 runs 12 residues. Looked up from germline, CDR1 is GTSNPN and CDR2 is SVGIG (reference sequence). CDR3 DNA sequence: TGTGCCTGGGACACGGGGGATGTGGAGCTGTTTTTT. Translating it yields CAWDTGDVELFF.

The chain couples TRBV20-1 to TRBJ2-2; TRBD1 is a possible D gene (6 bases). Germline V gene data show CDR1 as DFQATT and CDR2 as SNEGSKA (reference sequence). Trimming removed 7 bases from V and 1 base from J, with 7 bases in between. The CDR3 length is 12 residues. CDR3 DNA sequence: TGCAGTGGCAGGGGGAACACCGGGGAGCTGTTTTTT. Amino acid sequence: CSGRGNTGELFF.

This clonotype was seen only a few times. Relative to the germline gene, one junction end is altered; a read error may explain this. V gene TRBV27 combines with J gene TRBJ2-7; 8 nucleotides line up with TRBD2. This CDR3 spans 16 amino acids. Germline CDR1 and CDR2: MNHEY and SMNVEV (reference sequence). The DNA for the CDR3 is TGTGCCAGCAGTTTATATTCCAGCGGGGGTCTTTACGAGCGGTACTTC. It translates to CASSLYSSGGLYERYF.

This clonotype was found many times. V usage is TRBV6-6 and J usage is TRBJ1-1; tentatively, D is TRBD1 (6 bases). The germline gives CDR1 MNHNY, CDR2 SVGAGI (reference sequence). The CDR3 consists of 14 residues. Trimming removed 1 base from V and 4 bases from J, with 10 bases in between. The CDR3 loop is CASSYLQGSTEAFF. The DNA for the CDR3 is TGTGCCAGCAGTTACTTACAGGGCAGCACTGAAGCTTTCTTT.